This T cell receptor (beta chain) was captured in a study of CD8 T cells in Susac syndrome. Overall study: Sequenced Susac syndrome patients included over 5 with active disease and eight who were in remission.

An input of about 0.45 to 1 ug of RNA was subjected to reverse transcription using random hexamers. Amplification of TCR beta CDR3 spanned 54 Vbeta and 13 Jbeta via immunoSEQ multiplex PCR. One entry per CDR3 protein, called by TCRdb with MiXCR from the immunoSEQ multiplex PCR reads. The sample shows approximately 74,000 distinct CDR3 sequences, 93% of them seen only once. Losses at the gene ends were 5 bases for V and 4 bases for J; bases not matched to a gene: 8. The germline CDR1 and CDR2 sequences are DFQATT and SNEGSKA (reference sequence). The CDR3 has 13 residues. Sequencing was done on a sample of CD4+ T cells from PBMCs. The chain uses TRBV20-1 and TRBJ2-7; 7 bases are a match to TRBD1. This receptor was taken from a human donor with Susac syndrome. CDR3 protein: CSAPGQARYEQYF. In nucleotides, the CDR3 is TGCAGTGCTCCAGGACAGGCTAGGTACGAGCAGTACTTC.